Below, 32 T cell receptor beta chains from the same sample are listed, as sequenced in a study of blood T cell repertoires in COVID-19. Profiling relied on immunoSEQ multiplex PCR, and the TCRdb table lists in-frame clones only, not all of them. The table lists about 180,000 clones, roughly 83% of them singletons. Sequenced sample: peripheral blood. The receptors here all came from a woman in her sixties or seventies with acute or convalescent COVID-19.

The chain carries TRBV6-5 and TRBJ2-2; unclear D gene. Looked up from germline, CDR1 is MNHEY and CDR2 is SVGAGI. CDR3 length: 12 amino acids. Deletions cut 6 bases from V and 6 bases from J, with 8 bases between. The DNA for the CDR3 is TGTGCCAGCAGCTTGGGCGCCGGGGAGCTGTTTTTT. Its translation: CASSLGAGELFF.

A few counts support this clone. V and J are TRBV11-3 and TRBJ2-2; 7 bases are shared with TRBD1. Trimming at V came to 4 bases and at J to 0 bases, leaving 2 bases not matched to a gene. The CDR3 covers 15 residues. The V gene's germline CDR1 is SGHNT and CDR2 YENEEA. The DNA for the CDR3 is TGTGCCAGCAGCTCTGGACAGGCGAACACCGGGGAGCTGTTTTTT. Translated: CASSSGQANTGELFF.

V usage is TRBV7-2 and J usage is TRBJ1-2; a weak D match, TRBD1 (5 bases). CDR1 and CDR2 (germline): SGHTA, FQGNSA. The CDR3 has 15 amino acids. V was shortened by 2 bases and J by 4 bases, with 14 bases between the two germline ends. The CDR3 loop is CASSLKRAGLYGYTF. The CDR3 region has the DNA TGTGCCAGCAGCTTAAAAAGGGCAGGGCTCTATGGCTACACCTTC.

The chain recombines TRBV10-3 with TRBJ1-1; D unresolved. The CDR3 has 15 amino acids. Germline V gene data show CDR1 as ENHRY and CDR2 as SYGVKD. V was pared by 3 bases and J by 1 base, with 12 bases between. The CDR3 loop is CAISDRQTQNTEAFF. The CDR3 nucleotides are TGTGCCATCAGTGATCGGCAGACTCAGAACACTGAAGCTTTCTTT.

This sequence joins TRBV10-3 and TRBJ2-1; D possibly corresponds to TRBD2 (6 bases). Trimming left V 10 bases short and J 7 bases short, with 11 bases between. Germline V gene sequence: CDR1 ENHRY, CDR2 SYGVKD. CDR3 length: 11 amino acids. The CDR3 spells CATGSRNEQFF. In nucleotides, the CDR3 is TGTGCCACCGGGAGCAGAAATGAGCAGTTCTTC.

This clone occurred once. The rearrangement links TRBV28 to TRBJ1-5; 7 nucleotides match TRBD1. The ends lost 4 bases at V and 2 bases at J; junction bases unmatched: 5. CDR3 length: 15 residues. Germline CDR1 reads MDHEN; CDR2 reads SYDVKM. CDR3 sequence (DNA): TGTGCCAGCAGTTCCGCAGGACAGGGCAATCAGCCCCAGCATTTT. This sequence encodes CASSSAGQGNQPQHF.

V and J are TRBV13 and TRBJ2-1; 7 nucleotides match TRBD2. The CDR3 spans 17 residues. J was trimmed by 4 bases and V by 1 base; bases with no gene match: 10. Germline CDR1 and CDR2: PRHDT and FYEKMQ (reference sequence). The chain's CDR3 is CASSLDLTGGPYNEQFF. The CDR3 coding sequence is TGTGCCAGCAGCTTAGACCTTACGGGGGGACCGTACAATGAGCAGTTCTTC.

The chain joins TRBV19 to TRBJ1-6; D gene uncertain. The CDR3 length is 14 residues. Germline assignment: CDR1 LNHDA and CDR2 SQIVND (reference sequence). V lost 9 bases and J lost 4, with 13 bases in between. Written as DNA, the CDR3 is TGTGCCAGCCAGTCCGCGGAGTATAATTCACCCCTCCACTTT. Translated: CASQSAEYNSPLHF.

About this clone itself: The sample carries other DNA sequences with the same CDR3. V usage is TRBV5-1 and J usage is TRBJ2-7; TRBD1 matches at 7 bases. V lost 2 bases, J lost 0 bases, and 5 bases stayed unmatched. From germline, CDR1 is SGHRS and CDR2 YFSETQ. The CDR3 sequence is 15 residues long. CDR3 region: CASSFSGGSSYEQYF. CDR3 DNA: TGCGCCAGCAGCTTTTCAGGGGGAAGCTCCTACGAGCAGTACTTC.

This clone was found a few times. As DNA, the CDR3 is TGCGCCAGCAGCTTGAATCCAAATGGGGCCAACGTCCTGACTTTC. Protein: CASSLNPNGANVLTF. The gene calls are TRBV5-1 and TRBJ2-6; D is ambiguous. The CDR3 extends over 15 amino acids. Germline V CDR1 and CDR2: SGHRS, YFSETQ. Trimming took 1 base from V and 3 from J, leaving 8 bases between them. Together with reference TRBV5-1 and TRBJ2-6, the CDR3 gives the full variable domain: KAGVTQTPRYLIKTRGQQVTLSCSPISGHRSVSWYQQTPGQGLQFLFEYFSETQRNKGNFPGRFSGRQFSNSRSEMNVSTLELGDSALYLCASSLNPNGANVLTFGAGSRLTVL.

The chain employs TRBV3-1 (or the pseudogene TRBV3-2) and TRBJ1-1, with D perhaps TRBD1 (5 bases). Per the germline V gene, CDR1 is LGHDT and CDR2 is YNNKEL (reference sequence). The V and J ends lost 1 base and 4 bases respectively, with 10 bases between them. The CDR3 is made up of 14 amino acids. The DNA of the CDR3 is TGTGCCAGCAGCCAAGGTGGCCAGGGCACTGAAGCTTTCTTT. The encoded protein is CASSQGGQGTEAFF.

The chain couples TRBV2 to TRBJ1-1, with D maybe TRBD1 (6 bases). V lost 2 bases to trimming and J lost 2 bases, with 9 bases between them. CDR1 and CDR2 from the germline V gene are SNHLY and FYNNEI. CDR3 size: 14 residues. CDR3 loop: CASSEQGSNTEAFF. The CDR3 region has the DNA TGTGCCAGCAGTGAACAGGGGTCCAACACTGAAGCTTTCTTT.

The chain recombines TRBV18 with TRBJ2-1, with 8 bases that match TRBD2. V shed 2 bases, J shed 5 bases, and the junction held 11 bases outside the gene matches. CDR3 length equals 17 residues. Per the germline V gene, CDR1 is KGHSH and CDR2 is LQKENI. In nucleotides, the CDR3 is TGTGCCAGCTCACCATCCCTTCGGGGGGGCCTGGACAATGAGCAGTTCTTC. It translates to CASSPSLRGGLDNEQFF.

The gene calls are TRBV7-2 and TRBJ2-7; 8 bases align to TRBD2. Trimming removed 5 bases from V and 4 bases from J; junction bases left unmatched: 7. CDR1 and CDR2 (germline): SGHTA, FQGNSA. The CDR3 is 14 residues long. The CDR3 nucleotides read TGTGCCAGCAGCCCACCCGGGGGGGCGTACGAGCAGTACTTC. It translates to CASSPPGGAYEQYF.

J is TRBJ2-1 and V is TRBV14; 7 bases match TRBD1. The J segment lost 10 bases and the V segment lost 6 bases, leaving 6 bases of the junction unmatched. The CDR3 runs to 12 residues. In germline, CDR1 is SGHDN, CDR2 FVKESK. The CDR3 bases are TGTGCCAGCAGTGACAGGGTGGGGGAGCAGTTCTTC. Translating gives CASSDRVGEQFF.

This chain connects TRBV10-2 to TRBJ1-5; D is possibly TRBD1 (6 bases). The CDR3 consists of 16 residues. V lost 7 bases to trimming and J lost 0 bases, with 16 bases between them. The germline gives CDR1 WSHSY, CDR2 SAAADI. In DNA form, the CDR3 reads TGCGCCAGCACATCGGACAGAAGGGATAGCAATCAGCCCCAGCATTTT. Its translation is CASTSDRRDSNQPQHF.

The rearrangement uses TRBV9 and TRBJ2-3; D is possibly TRBD2 (6 bases). There are 13 residues in the CDR3. Germline assignment: CDR1 SGDLS and CDR2 YYNGEE. With 9 bases removed from V and 4 bases from J, the gap between germline ends came to 15 bases. The chain's CDR3 is CATGRGAPDTQYF. Here the CDR3 DNA reads TGTGCCACCGGGCGGGGAGCTCCAGATACGCAGTATTTT.

V gene TRBV18 combines with J gene TRBJ1-5, with a tentative D call TRBD1 (5 bases). The CDR3 consists of 17 residues. The germline gives CDR1 KGHSH, CDR2 LQKENI. V lost 0 bases to trimming and J lost 0 bases, with 12 bases between them. The CDR3 is CASSPPGAGPSNQPQHF. Written as DNA, the CDR3 is TGTGCCAGCTCACCACCAGGAGCAGGGCCTAGCAATCAGCCCCAGCATTTT.

J is TRBJ1-2 and V is TRBV29-1, with 7 bases lining up with TRBD1. The V segment lost 6 bases and the J segment 8 bases; nucleotides outside the gene matches: 6. The germline V gene has CDR1 SQVTM and CDR2 ANQGSEA. There are 11 residues in the CDR3. CDR3: CSVKGAWGYTF. The CDR3 DNA reads TGCAGCGTGAAGGGGGCGTGGGGCTACACCTTC.

CDR3 loop: CASSLYATNYGYTF. DNA for the CDR3: TGTGCCAGCAGCTTGTACGCGACAAACTATGGCTACACCTTC. The V call is TRBV5-5, the J call TRBJ1-2; D not certain. Germline V gene lookup returns CDR1 SGHKS and CDR2 YYEKEE (reference sequence). Trimming took 1 base from V and 2 from J, leaving 9 bases between them. This CDR3 is 14 amino acids long.

The chain has TRBV19 and TRBJ2-6; 7 nucleotides line up with TRBD1. This CDR3 has 16 residues. Trimming removed 7 bases from V and 1 base from J; junction bases left unmatched: 7. Germline V gives CDR1 LNHDA, CDR2 SQIVND (reference sequence). CDR3: CASIRTGRSGANVLTF. The CDR3 region has the DNA TGTGCCAGTATCCGGACAGGACGTTCTGGGGCCAACGTCCTGACTTTC.

The chain has TRBV29-1 and TRBJ2-6, with 10 bases identical to TRBD1. Germline CDR1 reads SQVTM; CDR2 reads ANQGSEA. The length of the CDR3 is 19 residues. With V trimmed by 8 bases and J by 3 bases, 19 bases remained unmatched. The CDR3, as DNA: TGCAGCCCGGGGGGACTGTACGGGACAGGGGAAAGTGGGGCCAACGTCCTGACTTTC. As protein: CSPGGLYGTGESGANVLTF.

This chain joins TRBV19 and TRBJ1-1, with D perhaps matching TRBD1 (6 bases). The CDR3 covers 13 residues. CDR1 and CDR2 (germline): LNHDA, SQIVND (reference sequence). The ends were cut back, 7 bases at V and 5 bases at J, with 14 bases in the middle. In DNA, the CDR3 is TGTGCCAGTACTACAGGGTGGGGGACTGAAGCTTTCTTT. This codes for CASTTGWGTEAFF. Based on the CDR3 plus reference TRBV19 and TRBJ1-1, the full variable domain is DGGITQSPKYLFRKEGQNVTLSCEQNLNHDAMYWYRQDPGQGLRLIYYSQIVNDFQKGDIAEGYSVSREKKESFPLTVTSAQKNPTAFYLCASTTGWGTEAFFGQGTRLTVV.

This clone was detected once. This chain joins TRBV21-1 and TRBJ2-3; TRBD2 is the table's D call and was not checked against the DNA. TRBV21-1 is recorded as a pseudogene. The CDR3 is 15 amino acids. The CDR3 nucleotides are TGTGCCAGCAGCAAACGGAGCAGTGGTACAGATACGCAGTATTTT. Its translation: CASSKRSSGTDTQYF.

The chain links TRBV19 to TRBJ1-2; D unresolved. Trimming removed 8 bases from V and 4 bases from J, with 11 bases in between. Germline V lookup: CDR1 LNHDA, CDR2 SQIVND (reference sequence). CDR3 length: 12 residues. CDR3 DNA sequence: TGTGCCAGTCTGGAGGGCCTCTATGGCTACACCTTC. Its protein product is CASLEGLYGYTF.

The V call is TRBV4-2, the J call TRBJ1-5, with 11 bases that match TRBD1. J was trimmed by 5 bases and V by 4 bases; bases with no gene match: 4. This CDR3 contains 15 residues. Germline V gives CDR1 LGHNA, CDR2 YNFKEQ. CDR3 in DNA: TGTGCCAGCAGCCCCCGGGACAGGGGGGATCAGCCCCAGCATTTT. Protein: CASSPRDRGDQPQHF.

This clone has a handful of counts. CDR3 DNA: TGTGCCAGCAGCTTATCCCACACAGGGGGTTATGAAAAACTGTTTTTT. Protein sequence: CASSLSHTGGYEKLFF. This chain uses TRBV7-6 with TRBJ1-4; 8 positions agree with TRBD1. Per the germline V gene, CDR1 is SGHVS and CDR2 is FNYEAQ. This CDR3 region has 16 residues. With 2 bases clipped from V and 6 bases from J, the junction kept 8 bases outside the gene matches.

The J gene is TRBJ2-1, the V gene TRBV30, with 7 bases that match TRBD1. Germline V CDR1 and CDR2: GTSNPN, SVGIG (reference sequence). V lost 0 bases to trimming and J lost 9 bases; unmatched junction nucleotides: 8. This CDR3 region has 14 residues. CDR3 sequence: CAWSVHRGATEQFF. The CDR3 DNA follows: TGTGCCTGGAGTGTACACAGGGGCGCCACTGAGCAGTTCTTC.

The V and J genes are TRBV11-2 and TRBJ2-7; TRBD2 matches at 7 bases. Germline lookup yields CDR1 SGHAT and CDR2 FQNNGV. J was trimmed by 2 bases and V by 5 bases; bases with no gene match: 9. The length of the CDR3 is 15 residues. The CDR3 DNA reads as TGTGCCAGCAGCGCCTGGGGTGGGGGGGCCTACGAGCAGTACTTC. Translation gives CASSAWGGGAYEQYF.

The rearrangement joins TRBV6-5 to TRBJ2-7; a possible D gene is TRBD1 (6 bases). CDR1 and CDR2 from the germline V gene are MNHEY and SVGAGI. The V and J ends lost 0 bases and 7 bases respectively, with 13 bases between them. The CDR3 runs to 14 residues. CDR3 nucleotides: TGTGCCAGCAGTTACTCATACAGGGTAGGGGAGCAGTACTTC. Its translation is CASSYSYRVGEQYF.

This CDR3 reads CASGIIGPRGAQHF. The CDR3 bases are TGTGCCAGTGGGATCATCGGACCCCGGGGGGCCCAGCATTTT. This chain links TRBV19 with TRBJ1-5; maybe TRBD1 (5 bases). The CDR3 spans 14 residues. V dropped 8 bases and J dropped 11 bases, with 22 bases sitting between them. Germline V gene lookup returns CDR1 LNHDA and CDR2 SQIVND (reference sequence).

This clone occurred once. The rearrangement uses TRBV18 and TRBJ2-5, with D possibly matching TRBD1 (6 bases). Germline CDR1 is KGHSH and CDR2 is LQKENI. Trimming pared 10 bases from V and 2 bases from J, leaving 14 bases between. The CDR3 contains 13 residues. The CDR3 bases are TGTGCCACCTCCGAACAGGGACAAGAGACCCAGTACTTC. It codes for CATSEQGQETQYF. The variable domain in full, completed from reference TRBV18 and TRBJ2-5, reads NAGVMQNPRHLVRRRGQEARLRCSPMKGHSHVYWYRQLPEEGLKFMVYLQKENIIDESGMPKERFSAEFPKEGPSILRIQQVVRGDSAAYFCATSEQGQETQYFGPGTRLLVL.